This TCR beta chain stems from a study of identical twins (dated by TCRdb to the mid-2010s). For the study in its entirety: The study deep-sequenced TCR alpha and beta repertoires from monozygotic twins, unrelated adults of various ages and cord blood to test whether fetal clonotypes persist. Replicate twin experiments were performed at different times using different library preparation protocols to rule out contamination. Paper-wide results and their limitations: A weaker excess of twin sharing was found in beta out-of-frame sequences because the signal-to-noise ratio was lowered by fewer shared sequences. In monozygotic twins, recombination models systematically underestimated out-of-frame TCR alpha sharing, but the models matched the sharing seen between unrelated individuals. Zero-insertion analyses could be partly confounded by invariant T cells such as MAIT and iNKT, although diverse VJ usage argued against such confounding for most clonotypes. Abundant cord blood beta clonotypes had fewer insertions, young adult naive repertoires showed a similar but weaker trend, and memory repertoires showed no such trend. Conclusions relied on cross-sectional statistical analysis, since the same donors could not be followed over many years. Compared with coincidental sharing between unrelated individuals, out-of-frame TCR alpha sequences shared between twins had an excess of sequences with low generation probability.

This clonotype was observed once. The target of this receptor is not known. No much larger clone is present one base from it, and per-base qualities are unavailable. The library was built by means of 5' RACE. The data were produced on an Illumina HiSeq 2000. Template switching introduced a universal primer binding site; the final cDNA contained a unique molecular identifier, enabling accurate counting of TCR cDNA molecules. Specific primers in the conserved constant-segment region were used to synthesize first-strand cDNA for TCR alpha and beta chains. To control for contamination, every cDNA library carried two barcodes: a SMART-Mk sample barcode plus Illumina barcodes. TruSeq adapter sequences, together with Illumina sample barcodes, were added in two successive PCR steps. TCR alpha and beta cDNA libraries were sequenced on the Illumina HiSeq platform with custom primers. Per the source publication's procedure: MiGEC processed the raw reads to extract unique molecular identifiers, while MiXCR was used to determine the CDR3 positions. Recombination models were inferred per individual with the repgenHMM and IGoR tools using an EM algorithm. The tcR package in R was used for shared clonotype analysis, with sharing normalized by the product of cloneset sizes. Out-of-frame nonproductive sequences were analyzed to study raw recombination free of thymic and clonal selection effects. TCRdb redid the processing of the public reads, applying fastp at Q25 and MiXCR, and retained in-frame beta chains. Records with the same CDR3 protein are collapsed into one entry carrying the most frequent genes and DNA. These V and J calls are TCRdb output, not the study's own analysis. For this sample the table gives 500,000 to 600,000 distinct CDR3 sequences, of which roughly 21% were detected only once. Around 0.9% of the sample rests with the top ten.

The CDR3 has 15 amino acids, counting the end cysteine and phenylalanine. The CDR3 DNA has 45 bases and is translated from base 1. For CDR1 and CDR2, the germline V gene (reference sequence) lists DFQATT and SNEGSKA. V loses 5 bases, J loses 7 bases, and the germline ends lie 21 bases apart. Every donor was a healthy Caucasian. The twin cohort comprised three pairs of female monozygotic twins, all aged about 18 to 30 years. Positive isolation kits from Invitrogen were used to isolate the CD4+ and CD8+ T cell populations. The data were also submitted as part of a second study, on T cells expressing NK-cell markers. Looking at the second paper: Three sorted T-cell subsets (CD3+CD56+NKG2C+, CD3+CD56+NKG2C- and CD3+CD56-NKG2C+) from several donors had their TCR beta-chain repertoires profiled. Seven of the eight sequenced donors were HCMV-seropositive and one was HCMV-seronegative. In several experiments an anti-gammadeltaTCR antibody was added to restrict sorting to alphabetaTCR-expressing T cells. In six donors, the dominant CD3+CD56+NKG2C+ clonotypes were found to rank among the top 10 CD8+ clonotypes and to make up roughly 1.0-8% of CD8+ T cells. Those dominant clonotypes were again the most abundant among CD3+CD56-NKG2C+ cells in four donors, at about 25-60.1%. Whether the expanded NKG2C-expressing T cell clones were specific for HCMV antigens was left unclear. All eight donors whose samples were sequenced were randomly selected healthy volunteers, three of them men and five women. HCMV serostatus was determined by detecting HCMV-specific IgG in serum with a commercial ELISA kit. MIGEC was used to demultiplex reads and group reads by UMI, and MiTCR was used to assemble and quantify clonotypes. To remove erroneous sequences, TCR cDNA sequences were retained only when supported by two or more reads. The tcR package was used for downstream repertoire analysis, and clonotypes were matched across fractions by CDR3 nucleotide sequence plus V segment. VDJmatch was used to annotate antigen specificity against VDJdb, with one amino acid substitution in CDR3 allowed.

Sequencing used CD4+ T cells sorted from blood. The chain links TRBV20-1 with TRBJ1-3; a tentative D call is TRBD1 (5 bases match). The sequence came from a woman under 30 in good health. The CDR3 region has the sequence CSAAPGHIQGNTIYF. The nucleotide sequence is TGCAGTGCTGCCCCCGGACACATTCAAGGGAACACCATATATTTT.